This T cell receptor (beta chain) originates from a study of human T cells and chemical hapten exposure. Study-wide points: TCRs whose frequency exceeded 1 in 1000 remained the same following DPC sensitization.

A remark on this clonotype: Its antigen is unknown.

Unique molecular identifiers were linked by the library to individual cDNA molecules. Original methodology: Sampled TCR counts reached a median of approximately 100,000 per sample, with values ranging from about 23,224 to 700,000. TCRdb reprocessed the 5' RACE reads with MiXCR, giving one entry per CDR3 protein. The V and J calls follow TCRdb's processing rather than the paper's. The sample carries roughly 110,000 distinct CDR3 sequences, around 20% recorded once. Extraction yielded total RNA from whole blood (unfractionated). The germline V gene has CDR1 SNHLY and CDR2 FYNNEI. The CDR3 is made up of 12 amino acids. The V gene lost 2 bases and the J gene lost 9 bases, with 11 bases spanning the gap.

This TCR was recovered from a human donor in good health. The chain combines TRBV2 with TRBJ2-7; TRBD1 might be the D (5 bases). CDR3 in amino acids: CASSEWQGGQYF. In DNA, the CDR3 is TGTGCCAGCAGTGAATGGCAGGGTGGGCAGTACTTC.